The clone carrying this T cell receptor (beta chain) came up once. Its matching antigen is unknown. The PCR ran on 60 Vbeta and 13 Jbeta primers. The authors' processing: It was a later analysis that counted roughly 79 million unique TCR beta chains, of which some 9.9 million were shared. Data came from immunoSEQ multiplex PCR; TCRdb stores just in-frame clones and leaves some out. V, J and clone size were drawn from that table, and D and trimming were deduced from the DNA. The top ten hold more than 1% of the sample, which has approximately 190,000 clones, approximately 86% seen once. This entry belongs to a study of cytomegalovirus exposure and HLA in healthy donors. Study observations and caveats: Common viral pathogens were later found to be apparently linked to several of the most significant clusters. Some V segments (TRBV6-2 and TRBV6-3 among them) were excluded as indistinguishable.

The germline gives CDR1 SGHDN, CDR2 FVKESK. V was trimmed by 1 base and J by 13 bases, leaving 8 bases between them. The length of the CDR3 is 11 residues. The J gene is TRBJ2-1, the V gene TRBV14; D gene uncertain. This TCR derives from a boy between 2 and 10 years old in good health and CMV-seronegative. Sample: PBMCs. CDR3 sequence reads: CASSQASTQFF. CDR3 bases: TGTGCCAGCAGCCAAGCTTCGACACAGTTCTTC.